This T cell receptor (beta chain) derives from a study of T cell changes during pregnancy in multiple sclerosis. CDR3 size: 15 residues. Germline CDR1 reads GTSNPN; CDR2 reads SVGIG (reference sequence). The V and J ends lost 0 bases and 4 bases respectively, with 15 bases between them. The sample holds one count of this clone. The repertoire was sequenced with immunoSEQ multiplex PCR; TCRdb's copy has only in-frame clones and lacks some. The sample lists about 94,000 clones, 90% to 95% occurring once. The receptor's source is a female donor with multiple sclerosis, enrolled in a pregnancy study. J is TRBJ2-5 and V is TRBV30, with a tentative D call TRBD2 (6 bases). The starting material was peripheral blood, obtained in the third trimester of pregnancy. The CDR3, as DNA: TGTGCCTGGAGTGTAGGAGGGGCCGTGGGAGAGACCCAGTACTTC. Amino acid sequence: CAWSVGGAVGETQYF.